The rows below give T cell receptor beta chains drawn from one sample of a study of T cells in Graves' hyperthyroidism and ophthalmopathy. MiXCR, run by TCRdb on the multiplex PCR reads, gives a single entry per CDR3 protein. The table has a few hundred thousand distinct CDR3 sequences, approximately 13% seen once; the top ten hold roughly 4.8%. The specimen was blood. The receptors here all came from a woman younger than 30 with Graves' hyperthyroidism. The CDR3 runs from the conserved cysteine through the conserved F or W. D genes are given only for firm matches. The size field is filled for only some rows; it gives once, few, many or a size class.

D: .
J: TRBJ2-6
V: TRBV12-3/TRBV12-4
size: few
DNA: TGTGCCAGCAGTTTGGGGGGGGGCGCTGGGGCCAACGTCCTGACTTTC
CDR3: CASSLGGGAGANVLTF

D: .
J: TRBJ2-2
V: TRBV14
size: few
DNA: TGTGCCAGCAGCCCGAGCGTCACCGGGGAGCTGTTTTTT
CDR3: CASSPSVTGELFF

D: .
J: TRBJ1-5
V: TRBV28
size: many
DNA: TGTGCCAGCAGGAATACCAATCAGCCCCAGCATTTT
CDR3: CASRNTNQPQHF

D: .
J: TRBJ1-1
V: TRBV9
size: .
DNA: TGTGCCAGCAGCGTCGACAGACACACTGAAGCTCTCTTT
CDR3: CASSVDRHTEALF

D: .
J: TRBJ1-1
V: TRBV7-2
size: many
DNA: TGTGCCAGCAGCCTCCAATATGAAGCTTTCTTT
CDR3: CASSLQYEAFF

D: .
J: TRBJ1-1
V: TRBV10-1
size: many
DNA: TGCGCCAGCAGTGACCCCGGGGAAACTGAAGCTTTCTTT
CDR3: CASSDPGETEAFF

D: TRBD2
J: TRBJ2-3
V: TRBV5-1
size: many
DNA: TGCGCCAGCAGGACGATAGCGGGACCCACAGATACGCAGTATTTT
CDR3: CASRTIAGPTDTQYF

D: .
J: TRBJ2-3
V: TRBV9
size: .
DNA: TGTGCCAGCAGCCCGATGCAGACTAGTGCGAGCACAGATACGCAGTATTTT
CDR3: CASSPMQTSASTDTQYF

D: .
J: TRBJ2-3
V: TRBV5-1
size: .
DNA: TGCGCCAGCAGCTTCATCGGGATCGCTTTAGATACGCAGTATTTT
CDR3: CASSFIGIALDTQYF

D: .
J: TRBJ1-2
V: TRBV12-3/TRBV12-4
size: many
DNA: TGTGCCAGCAGTTTGCGCGACTATGGCTACACCTTC
CDR3: CASSLRDYGYTF

D: .
J: TRBJ2-2
V: TRBV20-1
size: .
DNA: TGCAGTGCTAGAGATCTGAGCTTGACAGTTCGAACCGGGGAGCTGTTTTTT
CDR3: CSARDLSLTVRTGELFF

D: .
J: TRBJ2-1
V: TRBV20-1
size: .
DNA: TGCAGGGAAATCAGGGGAGACAATGAGCGGTTCTTC
CDR3: CREIRGDNERFF

D: .
J: TRBJ2-3
V: TRBV3-1
size: many
DNA: TGTGCCAGCAGCCAAGATGGCCGGCGGTTCCCAGATACGCAGTATTTT
CDR3: CASSQDGRRFPDTQYF

D: TRBD2
J: TRBJ2-1
V: TRBV27
size: few
DNA: TGTGCCAGCAGACCCCCACTAGCGGGCGAGCAGTTCTTC
CDR3: CASRPPLAGEQFF

D: TRBD1
J: TRBJ1-4
V: TRBV6-1
size: .
DNA: TGTGCCAGCAGGAACCAGGGGGGGCGTGAAAAACTGTTTTTT
CDR3: CASRNQGGREKLFF

D: .
J: TRBJ1-2
V: TRBV5-6
size: few
DNA: TGTGCCAGCAGCCCGACCCGCCGGGGAGGATCCAACTATGGCTACACCTTC
CDR3: CASSPTRRGGSNYGYTF

D: .
J: TRBJ2-7
V: TRBV3-1
size: many
DNA: TGTGCCAGCTCCTGGAAGGGGTTCCCGCCGGACGAGCAGTACTTC
CDR3: CASSWKGFPPDEQYF

D: .
J: TRBJ2-2
V: TRBV20-1
size: many
DNA: TGCAGTGGCACCGATTTCTCGAACACCGGGGAGCTGTTTTTT
CDR3: CSGTDFSNTGELFF

D: .
J: TRBJ2-3
V: TRBV7-9
size: .
DNA: TGTGCCAGCAGCGTCCGGGGGAGCACAGATACGCAGTATTTT
CDR3: CASSVRGSTDTQYF

D: TRBD2
J: TRBJ2-3
V: TRBV6-2/TRBV6-3
size: many
DNA: TGTGCCAGCAGTTCTTGGACTAGCGGGAGGGCCGTGAGCACAGATACGCAGTATTTT
CDR3: CASSSWTSGRAVSTDTQYF

D: .
J: TRBJ1-1
V: TRBV19
size: .
DNA: TGTGCCAGTAGTGTACAGGGACCGAACACTGAAGCTTTCTTT
CDR3: CASSVQGPNTEAFF

D: .
J: TRBJ1-6
V: TRBV9
size: many
DNA: TGTGCCAGCAGCTTCCAAGGGGTGAATTCACCCCTCCACTTT
CDR3: CASSFQGVNSPLHF

D: TRBD1
J: TRBJ2-1
V: TRBV18
size: many
DNA: TGTGCCAGCTCACCAGGACAGGGAGCCCACAATGAGCAGTTCTTC
CDR3: CASSPGQGAHNEQFF

D: .
J: TRBJ2-2
V: TRBV28
size: few
DNA: TGTGCCAGCAGTTACCGACAGGAGAACACCGGGGAGCTGTTTTTT
CDR3: CASSYRQENTGELFF

D: .
J: TRBJ1-1
V: TRBV29-1
size: .
DNA: TGCAGCGTTGTATTCCTCCAAGGAACTGAAGCTTTCTTT
CDR3: CSVVFLQGTEAFF

D: TRBD1
J: TRBJ1-4
V: TRBV18
size: .
DNA: TGTGCCAGCTCACCGAGATTGACAGGGATTGCAACTAATGAAAAACTGTTTTTT
CDR3: CASSPRLTGIATNEKLFF

D: .
J: TRBJ2-2
V: TRBV19
size: few
DNA: TGTGCCAGTAGAGCAGAGAACACCGGGGAGCTGTTTTTT
CDR3: CASRAENTGELFF

D: .
J: TRBJ1-5
V: TRBV20-1
size: .
DNA: TGCGCAGGGAGATATAGCAATCAGCCCCAGCATTTT
CDR3: CAGRYSNQPQHF

D: .
J: TRBJ1-1
V: TRBV4-1
size: .
DNA: TGCGCCAGCAGCCAAGAATCGGGGAAGAACACTGAAGCTTTCTTT
CDR3: CASSQESGKNTEAFF

D: .
J: TRBJ2-5
V: TRBV28
size: many
DNA: TGTGCCAGCAGGGCCAACTCACAAGAGACCCAGTACTTC
CDR3: CASRANSQETQYF

D: .
J: TRBJ1-1
V: TRBV5-1
size: .
DNA: TGCGCCAGCAGCTTGGCCTCGGGGACTGAAGCTTTCTTT
CDR3: CASSLASGTEAFF

D: .
J: TRBJ2-2
V: TRBV6-4
size: many
DNA: TGTGCCAGCAGTGTACAGGGAAGCACCGGGGAGCTGTTTTTT
CDR3: CASSVQGSTGELFF

D: TRBD2
J: TRBJ2-5
V: TRBV27
size: many
DNA: TGTGCCAGCAGTAAGGGACTAGCGGGAGGGCCACGGGAGACCCAGTACTTC
CDR3: CASSKGLAGGPRETQYF

D: .
J: TRBJ2-1
V: TRBV6-2/TRBV6-3
size: many
DNA: TGTGCCAGCAGTTACCCCCCTCATGAGCAGTTCTTC
CDR3: CASSYPPHEQFF

D: .
J: TRBJ2-2
V: TRBV6-4
size: .
DNA: TGTGCCAGCAGGACAACGGTGAACACCGGGGAGCTGTTTTTT
CDR3: CASRTTVNTGELFF

D: TRBD2
J: TRBJ2-1
V: TRBV6-2/TRBV6-3
size: many
DNA: TGTGCCAGCAGCCCAAGCGGGAGCTCCTACAATGAGCAGTTCTTC
CDR3: CASSPSGSSYNEQFF

D: TRBD2
J: TRBJ2-3
V: TRBV4-2
size: many
DNA: TGTGCCAGCAGCCAAGTTGAGCTAGCGGGGAGCACAGATACGCAGTATTTT
CDR3: CASSQVELAGSTDTQYF

D: TRBD1
J: TRBJ1-2
V: TRBV19
size: .
DNA: TGTGCCAGTAGTATAGGAGGGACAGGCAATGGCTACACCTTC
CDR3: CASSIGGTGNGYTF

D: .
J: TRBJ1-6
V: TRBV7-9
size: many
DNA: TGTGCCAGCAGCCCCAAGGGTAATTCACCCCTCCACTTT
CDR3: CASSPKGNSPLHF

D: .
J: TRBJ2-7
V: TRBV25-1
size: few
DNA: TGTGCCAGCAGTGATTTGGACAGCATTGGGTTTAAGCAGTACTTC
CDR3: CASSDLDSIGFKQYF

D: .
J: TRBJ2-1
V: TRBV20-1
size: few
DNA: TGCAGTGCTAGAGATCGAAGGGGCTCCTACAATGAGCAGTTCTTC
CDR3: CSARDRRGSYNEQFF

D: .
J: TRBJ2-5
V: TRBV20-1
size: many
DNA: TGCAGTGCTTTCATAAGCAACAAAGGGGCCCAGTACTTC
CDR3: CSAFISNKGAQYF

D: .
J: TRBJ1-3
V: TRBV20-1
size: few
DNA: TGCAGTGCTAGAGATCCCGGACCATCCTCTGGAAACACCATATATTTT
CDR3: CSARDPGPSSGNTIYF

D: .
J: TRBJ1-2
V: TRBV5-4
size: few
DNA: TGTGCCAGCAGCTTGGGGGTTGAGGACTATGGCTACACCTTC
CDR3: CASSLGVEDYGYTF

D: .
J: TRBJ2-5
V: TRBV10-3
size: many
DNA: TGTGCCATCAGTGGTACAACCCAAGAGACCCAGTACTTC
CDR3: CAISGTTQETQYF

D: .
J: TRBJ2-7
V: TRBV6-5
size: many
DNA: TGTGCCAGCAGTTACTCAAGGGGACAATACGAGCAGTACTTC
CDR3: CASSYSRGQYEQYF

D: .
J: TRBJ1-2
V: TRBV14
size: .
DNA: TGTGCCAGCAGCCAAGATTGGGGCAGTGGCTACACCTTC
CDR3: CASSQDWGSGYTF

D: TRBD2
J: TRBJ2-3
V: TRBV7-2
size: .
DNA: TGTGCCAGCAGTGGACGGACTAGCGGGCGGGCAGATACGCAGTATTTT
CDR3: CASSGRTSGRADTQYF